Shown below are 21 T cell receptor beta chains from a single sample sequenced in a study of CD8+CD57+ T cells in acquired aplastic anemia. TCR beta VDJ and CDR3 profiles were obtained from a genomic DNA template. From the reads, TCRdb called clonotypes with MiXCR, one entry per CDR3 protein. Of approximately 190,000 distinct CDR3 sequences detected, 48% appear once; the ten largest clones hold 8.5% to 10%. Individuals selected for sequencing had exhibited CD8+CD57+ cell expansion on flow cytometry. The specimen sequenced was sorted CD4+, CD8+, or CD8+CD57+ T cells (not recorded which) from PBMCs. All receptors come from a human donor with aplastic anemia.

The gene calls are TRBV29-1 and TRBJ2-1; D might be TRBD2 (6 bases). CDR1 is SQVTM, CDR2 ANQGSEA, per germline. This CDR3 is 13 amino acids long. V lost 8 bases and J lost 9, with 20 bases in between. CDR3 amino acids: CSPGGDSRGEQFF. The CDR3 DNA sequence: TGCAGCCCTGGAGGGGACTCGCGAGGTGAGCAGTTCTTC.

The chain recombines TRBV19 with TRBJ1-2; no clear D. Trimming pared 3 bases from V and 1 base from J, leaving 12 bases between. The CDR3 runs 15 residues. Germline CDR1 reads LNHDA; CDR2 reads SQIVND (reference sequence). This CDR3 is CASSIGQIGNYGYTF. The CDR3 nucleotides are TGTGCCAGTAGTATTGGGCAGATTGGTAACTATGGCTACACCTTC.

The chain links TRBV30 to TRBJ1-1; D is ambiguous. In germline, CDR1 is GTSNPN, CDR2 SVGIG (reference sequence). V was shortened by 0 bases and J by 0 bases, with 2 bases between the two germline ends. CDR3 size: 12 residues. The CDR3 nucleotides are TGTGCCTGGAGTGTTGTGAACACTGAAGCTTTCTTT. It yields the protein CAWSVVNTEAFF.

Concerning this clonotype itself: The conserved phenylalanine or tryptophan is not found at the CDR3 terminus, so this likely reflects a read error. The chain has TRBV20-1 and TRBJ1-6, with D maybe TRBD1 (5 bases). Per the germline V gene, CDR1 is DFQATT and CDR2 is SNEGSKA (reference sequence). The CDR3 consists of 13 residues. The V gene lost 6 bases and the J gene lost 6 bases, with 12 bases spanning the gap. For the CDR3, the DNA is TGCAGTGCGGGGGGTATGGGTAATTCACCCCTCCACCTT. It codes for CSAGGMGNSPLHL.

This clonotype was counted ten times or more. J is TRBJ1-1 and V is TRBV7-9, with TRBD1 matching over 7 bases. Germline CDR1 SEHNR, CDR2 FQNEAQ (reference sequence). CDR3 length equals 11 residues. DNA for the CDR3: TGTGAGTCTCAGGGGGGGATTGAAGCTTTCTTT. Translated, it gives CESQGGIEAFF.

The rearrangement joins TRBV20-1 to TRBJ1-1; a weak D match, TRBD1 (6 bases). V lost 3 bases and J lost 0, with 14 bases in between. The CDR3 totals 15 residues. CDR1 DFQATT and CDR2 SNEGSKA come from the germline V gene (reference sequence). The CDR3 is CSASATGGLNTEAFF. CDR3 coding DNA: TGCAGTGCTAGCGCCACGGGGGGGCTGAACACTGAAGCTTTCTTT.

The chain couples TRBV10-3 to TRBJ1-6; D not resolved. Trimming shortened V by 6 bases and J by 0 bases, and 12 bases separated the two germline ends. Looked up from germline, CDR1 is ENHRY and CDR2 is SYGVKD. This CDR3 is built from 16 residues. CDR3 residues: CAIRDSHASYNSPLHF. CDR3 nucleotides: TGTGCCATCAGGGACTCTCACGCCTCCTATAATTCACCCCTCCACTTT.

This clonotype has at least ten counts. This chain links TRBV3-1 with TRBJ1-2, with D tentatively TRBD1 (6 bases). The length of the CDR3 is 14 residues. The germline V and J ends were trimmed by 6 bases and 0 bases, with 11 bases remaining between them. Looked up from germline, CDR1 is LGHDT and CDR2 is YNNKEL (reference sequence). The CDR3 sequence: CASSYRTANYGYTF. For the CDR3, the DNA is TGTGCCAGCAGTTACAGGACAGCTAACTATGGCTACACCTTC.

V and J are TRBV10-3 and TRBJ1-2; weak D call: TRBD1 (6 bases). The V end lost 1 base, the J end lost 7 bases, and 10 bases lay between the germline ends. The CDR3 consists of 13 residues. In germline, CDR1 is ENHRY, CDR2 SYGVKD. CDR3 protein: CAISELGAPGYTF. In DNA form, the CDR3 reads TGTGCCATCAGTGAGTTGGGGGCTCCTGGCTACACCTTC.

The rearrangement links TRBV29-1 to TRBJ1-1, with a possible D match to TRBD1 (6 bases). CDR1 is SQVTM and CDR2 is ANQGSEA in the germline V gene. CDR3 length: 13 residues. With 7 bases removed from V and 0 bases from J, the gap between germline ends came to 12 bases. The CDR3 loop is CSGRGQMNTEAFF. CDR3 coding DNA: TGCAGCGGCCGTGGACAGATGAACACTGAAGCTTTCTTT.

This clonotype was recorded many times. The chain links TRBV5-1 to TRBJ1-4; D is ambiguous. The V gene lost 0 bases and the J gene lost 0 bases, with 6 bases spanning the gap. This CDR3 spans 15 amino acids. The germline CDR1 and CDR2 sequences are SGHRS and YFSETQ. CDR3 nucleotides: TGCGCCAGCAGCTTGGAAGGTTCAACTAATGAAAAACTGTTTTTT. Translating gives CASSLEGSTNEKLFF.

This clonotype was detected ten times or more. The chain has TRBV9 and TRBJ2-7; 7 bases line up with TRBD1. Germline trimming cut 3 bases from V and 2 bases from J; bases unmatched to any gene: 11. From germline, CDR1 is SGDLS and CDR2 YYNGEE. The CDR3 runs 16 residues. The CDR3 loop reads CASSATAGTAPYEQYF. As DNA, the CDR3 is TGTGCCAGCAGCGCGACCGCCGGGACAGCTCCCTACGAGCAGTACTTC. Supplemented by reference TRBV9 and TRBJ2-7, the full variable domain reads DSGVTQTPKHLITATGQRVTLRCSPRSGDLSVYWYQQSLDQGLQFLIQYYNGEERAKGNILERFSAQQFPDLHSELNLSSLELGDSALYFCASSATAGTAPYEQYFGPGTRLTVT.

This clonotype has a single count. The V gene is TRBV19, the J gene TRBJ1-6; tentatively, D is TRBD1 (6 bases). Germline lookup yields CDR1 LNHDA and CDR2 SQIVND (reference sequence). The V and J ends lost 6 bases and 10 bases respectively, with 16 bases between them. This CDR3 comprises 14 residues. The CDR3 DNA reads as TGTGCCAGTAGCGGGGGCCCCGCGGCCTCACCCCTCCACTTT. It specifies CASSGGPAASPLHF.

This chain connects TRBV19 to TRBJ2-3; the D call may be TRBD1 or TRBD2 (5 bases each). CDR3 length: 14 amino acids. Trimming removed 9 bases at V and 5 bases at J, with 18 bases between. Germline-derived CDR1 and CDR2 are LNHDA and SQIVND (reference sequence). CDR3 sequence reads: CASGASSGGDTQYF. The CDR3 nucleotides read TGTGCCAGCGGGGCGTCCTCTGGGGGAGATACGCAGTATTTT.

This clonotype was found many times. This rearrangement joins TRBV18 to TRBJ2-5; D call uncertain. This CDR3 contains 12 residues. Germline V lookup: CDR1 KGHSH, CDR2 LQKENI. Trimming pared 3 bases from V and 2 bases from J, leaving 4 bases between. The CDR3 DNA is TGTGCCAGCTCACCTGAGCAAGAGACCCAGTACTTC. The encoded protein is CASSPEQETQYF.

This clonotype was detected many times. The chain has TRBV9 and TRBJ2-3, with 7 bases identical to TRBD2. This CDR3 is 14 amino acids long. V was clipped by 0 bases and J by 5 bases; unmatched bases: 3. Germline CDR1 and CDR2: SGDLS and YYNGEE. For the CDR3, the DNA is TGTGCCAGCAGCGTAGCTACGGGGGGAGATACGCAGTATTTT. The encoded protein is CASSVATGGDTQYF.

The rearrangement joins TRBV7-2 to TRBJ1-4, with D tentatively TRBD1 (5 bases). The germline V gene has CDR1 SGHTA and CDR2 FQGNSA. V was pared by 4 bases and J by 13 bases, with 13 bases between. The length of the CDR3 is 12 residues. DNA of the CDR3: TGTGCCAGCAGCTCAACTCGGAGGGGACTGTTTTTT. Translation: CASSSTRRGLFF.

Ten or more counts support this clonotype. Since a much larger clone is just one base distant, this may be a read error. This rearrangement joins TRBV24-1 to TRBJ2-3, with D maybe TRBD1 (6 bases). The better agreement between TRBJ1-5 and the DNA end casts doubt on the J call. The CDR3 runs to 16 residues. Germline V gene sequence: CDR1 KGHDR, CDR2 SFDVKD. The chain's CDR3 is CATSGQMGDTTDTQHF. Here the CDR3 DNA reads TGTGCCACCAGTGGCCAGATGGGGGACACCACAGATACGCAGCATTTT.

The rearrangement uses TRBV10-3 and TRBJ1-6; no reliable D call. Germline-derived CDR1 and CDR2 are ENHRY and SYGVKD. The CDR3 is made up of 16 amino acids. V shed 0 bases and J shed 7 bases, with 13 bases lying between them. CDR3 in amino acids: CAISESPGKRNSPLHF. CDR3 sequence (DNA): TGTGCCATCAGTGAGTCGCCGGGGAAAAGGAATTCACCCCTCCACTTT.

CDR3 DNA sequence: TGTGCCAGCAGTGAAGCTTGGGGGGTGGGGAACATTCAGTACTTC. Translating gives CASSEAWGVGNIQYF. V gene TRBV2 combines with J gene TRBJ2-4; D perhaps matches TRBD2 (6 bases). The CDR3 is 15 residues long. Germline lookup yields CDR1 SNHLY and CDR2 FYNNEI. Trimming pared 0 bases from V and 7 bases from J, leaving 13 bases between.

This clonotype was counted a single time. The J gene is TRBJ2-3, the V gene TRBV11-1, with 13 bases that match TRBD2. V dropped 2 bases and J dropped 4; count of bases not matched to a gene: 3. This CDR3 comprises 16 residues. Looked up from germline, CDR1 is SGHAT and CDR2 is FQDESV (reference sequence). The CDR3 DNA sequence: TGTGCCAGCAGCTTAACTAGCGGGAGGGCCGCAGATACGCAGTATTTT. Encoded protein: CASSLTSGRAADTQYF.